The 20 T cell receptor beta chains in this list originate from one sample, sequenced in a study of blood T cell repertoires in COVID-19. TCRdb's copy holds only in-frame clones and misses some; the assay was immunoSEQ multiplex PCR. Of some 120,000 clones listed, about three quarters are singletons. Specimen: peripheral blood. The receptors were sampled from a woman in her sixties or seventies with acute or convalescent COVID-19.

The gene calls are TRBV7-2 and TRBJ2-1; D remains unclear. CDR3 size: 11 residues. Looked up from germline, CDR1 is SGHTA and CDR2 is FQGNSA. The V end lost 2 bases, the J end lost 8 bases, and 4 bases lay between the germline ends. DNA of the CDR3: TGTGCCAGCAGCTTACTCGATGAGCAGTTCTTC. This gives the protein CASSLLDEQFF.

The V call is TRBV6-5, the J call TRBJ2-7; 8 nucleotides align to TRBD2. CDR3 length: 16 residues. Germline values: CDR1 MNHEY, CDR2 SVGAGI. V dropped 2 bases and J dropped 5; count of bases not matched to a gene: 11. CDR3 protein: CASSYLRAGGSDEQYF. CDR3 DNA sequence: TGTGCCAGCAGTTACCTGCGGGCGGGGGGAAGCGACGAGCAGTACTTC.

This chain connects TRBV2 to TRBJ2-5; 8 positions agree with TRBD2. The V gene's germline CDR1 is SNHLY and CDR2 FYNNEI. Trimming cost V 3 bases and J 5 bases; bases outside gene matches: 5. CDR3 length: 14 amino acids. The CDR3 nucleotides are TGTGCCAGCAGTGATAGAGGACTAGCCGAGACCCAGTACTTC. Its protein is CASSDRGLAETQYF.

J is TRBJ2-5 and V is TRBV2; TRBD1 aligns across 8 bases. The CDR3 has 15 amino acids. V was clipped by 3 bases and J by 2 bases; unmatched bases: 5. The germline CDR1 and CDR2 sequences are SNHLY and FYNNEI. CDR3 amino acids: CASSESRQGQETQYF. The CDR3 region has the DNA TGTGCCAGCAGTGAGAGCAGACAGGGGCAAGAGACCCAGTACTTC.

The chain combines TRBV5-1 with TRBJ1-1; 9 bases line up with TRBD1. CDR3 length: 15 residues. V gave up 4 bases and J gave up 7 bases; unmatched junction bases: 11. The germline CDR1 and CDR2 sequences are SGHRS and YFSETQ. The CDR3: CASSPGTGSVGEAFF. The CDR3 region has the DNA TGCGCCAGCAGCCCCGGGACAGGGTCGGTGGGTGAAGCTTTCTTT.

The genes are TRBV3-1 (or the pseudogene TRBV3-2) and TRBJ1-2; the match to TRBD1 covers 10 bases. Germline CDR1 LGHDT, CDR2 YNNKEL (reference sequence). The V gene end was trimmed by 4 bases and the J gene end by 4 bases; junction bases not matched to a gene: 9. The CDR3 runs 16 residues. The CDR3, as DNA: TGTGCCAGCAGCCCAAAGCGGACAGGGGGAACCTATGGCTACACCTTC. Its protein product is CASSPKRTGGTYGYTF.

The chain employs TRBV6-2 or TRBV6-3 and TRBJ1-2, with 9 bases aligning to TRBD1. Germline CDR1 reads MNHEY; CDR2 reads SVGEGT. V gave up 6 bases and J gave up 10 bases; unmatched junction bases: 6. CDR3 length equals 12 residues. CDR3 nucleotide sequence: TGTGCCAGCAGCCCGGGACAGGGAGTCTACACCTTC. This codes for CASSPGQGVYTF.

The chain recombines TRBV27 with TRBJ1-1, with D possibly being TRBD1 (6 bases). The CDR3 loop spans 13 amino acids. CDR1 is MNHEY, CDR2 SMNVEV, per germline (reference sequence). V lost 6 bases to trimming and J lost 3 bases, with 11 bases between them. CDR3 sequence reads: CASRRDMYTEAFF. CDR3 bases: TGTGCCAGCAGACGGGACATGTACACTGAAGCTTTCTTT.

This clone was found a few times. The V and J genes are TRBV6-5 and TRBJ1-1; D not resolved. Trimming removed 0 bases from V and 3 bases from J, with 11 bases in between. CDR1 is MNHEY, CDR2 SVGAGI, per germline. The CDR3 is 15 residues long. The CDR3 protein is CASSYSAARHTEAFF. The CDR3 nucleotides are TGTGCCAGCAGTTACTCCGCCGCCAGGCACACTGAAGCTTTCTTT.

The chain combines TRBV19 with TRBJ2-1; D might be TRBD2 (6 bases). The length of the CDR3 is 16 residues. Germline CDR1 and CDR2: LNHDA and SQIVND (reference sequence). Trimming left V 4 bases short and J 5 bases short, with 18 bases between. The CDR3 DNA is TGTGCCAGTAGTACCCGAGGAGGGAGTTCCGACAATGAGCAGTTCTTC. The encoded protein is CASSTRGGSSDNEQFF.

V gene TRBV11-2 combines with J gene TRBJ2-5, with TRBD1 identical over 10 bases. Looked up from germline, CDR1 is SGHAT and CDR2 is FQNNGV. This CDR3 is 14 amino acids long. Trimming cost V 5 bases and J 5 bases; bases outside gene matches: 5. CDR3: CASSTDRGTETQYF. In nucleotides, the CDR3 is TGTGCCAGCAGCACGGACAGGGGGACGGAGACCCAGTACTTC.

This clone was recorded once. This chain links TRBV18 with TRBJ2-2; D is unclear. V lost 4 bases to trimming and J lost 1 base, with 10 bases between them. The CDR3 sequence is 15 residues long. Per the germline V gene, CDR1 is KGHSH and CDR2 is LQKENI. The CDR3 is CASSHNRMNTGELFF. The CDR3 DNA is TGTGCCAGCTCACACAATCGCATGAACACCGGGGAGCTGTTTTTT.

This sequence joins TRBV29-1 and TRBJ1-2; TRBD1 is a possible D gene (6 bases). The germline V and J ends were trimmed by 6 bases and 4 bases, with 15 bases remaining between them. CDR1 and CDR2 from the germline V gene are SQVTM and ANQGSEA. The CDR3 has 13 amino acids. CDR3 amino acids: CSVGVQGGYGYTF. The CDR3 DNA is TGCAGCGTGGGGGTACAGGGCGGCTATGGCTACACCTTC.

This chain links TRBV15 with TRBJ1-5, with 8 bases aligning to TRBD1. The germline CDR1 and CDR2 sequences are LNHNV and YYDKDF (reference sequence). Losses at the gene ends were 4 bases for V and 16 bases for J; bases not matched to a gene: 9. The CDR3 runs to 12 residues. CDR3 sequence reads: CATSKGQESVHF. The CDR3 DNA reads as TGTGCCACCAGCAAGGGACAGGAGAGTGTCCATTTT.

The gene calls are TRBV28 and TRBJ1-3; D gene ambiguous. The germline V and J ends were trimmed by 5 bases and 2 bases, with 10 bases remaining between them. The CDR3 totals 14 residues. CDR1 MDHEN and CDR2 SYDVKM come from the germline V gene. The CDR3 DNA sequence: TGTGCCAGCAGTCCCTCGGGTCCTGGAAACACCATATATTTT. Encoded protein: CASSPSGPGNTIYF.

This clone was picked up one time. This sequence joins TRBV7-9 and TRBJ2-7; D gene uncertain. Per germline, CDR1 SEHNR and CDR2 FQNEAQ (reference sequence). V was cut by 5 bases and J by 6 bases, with 11 bases left in between. The CDR3 runs 12 residues. CDR3 protein: CASSLPFGEQYF. DNA of the CDR3: TGTGCCAGCAGCCTCCCTTTCGGCGAGCAGTACTTC. The full variable domain, its missing parts supplied by reference TRBV7-9 and TRBJ2-7, is DTGVSQNPRHKITKRGQNVTFRCDPISEHNRLYWYRQTLGQGPEFLTYFQNEAQLEKSRLLSDRFSAERPKGSFSTLEIQRTEQGDSAMYLCASSLPFGEQYFGPGTRLTVT.

The rearrangement joins TRBV30 to TRBJ1-3; D not resolved. With 2 bases removed from V and 3 bases from J, the gap between germline ends came to 5 bases. The germline V gene encodes CDR1 GTSNPN and CDR2 SVGIG (reference sequence). This CDR3 has 12 amino acids. CDR3 region: CAWSSGGNTIYF. CDR3 sequence (DNA): TGTGCCTGGAGTTCCGGTGGAAACACCATATATTTT.

This clone was counted many times. The genes are TRBV11-3 and TRBJ2-7, with 11 bases aligning to TRBD1. The CDR3 runs to 15 residues. Germline V gene lookup returns CDR1 SGHNT and CDR2 YENEEA. Losses at the gene ends were 4 bases for V and 5 bases for J; bases not matched to a gene: 7. The CDR3 spells CASSSKGQGADEQYF. CDR3 sequence (DNA): TGTGCCAGCAGCTCGAAAGGACAGGGGGCGGACGAGCAGTACTTC.

This chain links TRBV19 with TRBJ1-2, with 7 nucleotides matching TRBD1. Per the germline V gene, CDR1 is LNHDA and CDR2 is SQIVND (reference sequence). The CDR3 spans 14 residues. V was clipped by 4 bases and J by 3 bases; unmatched bases: 5. The CDR3 region is CASSKRDRDYGYTF. As DNA, the CDR3 is TGTGCCAGTAGTAAGCGTGACAGGGACTATGGCTACACCTTC.

V is TRBV6-1 and J is TRBJ2-7; D not resolved. CDR3 length: 13 residues. CDR1 and CDR2 from the germline V gene are MNHNS and SASEGT. The V gene lost 0 bases and the J gene lost 6 bases, with 9 bases spanning the gap. CDR3 nucleotides: TGTGCCAGCAGTGAAGCGGAGCGAAGCGAGCAGTACTTC. This codes for CASSEAERSEQYF.